This is a list of T cell receptor beta chains from one sample in a study of blood T cell repertoires in COVID-19. The assay was immunoSEQ multiplex PCR, and TCRdb's table has in-frame clones only and misses some. Of tens of thousands of clones listed, more than 80% are singletons. Sequenced sample: peripheral blood. The receptors were sampled from a man between 45 and 60 years old with COVID-19, enrolled during active disease. Both conserved end residues are part of each CDR3. The D gene is left open where the match is weak. Only part of the rows carry a size: once, few, many, or a class if the clone is expanded.

d_call j_call clone_size v_call cdr3_nt cdr3_aa
TRBD1 TRBJ2-7 - TRBV5-1 TGCGCCAGCAGCTTTTCGGGACAGGGCTACGAGCAGTACTTC CASSFSGQGYEQYF
- TRBJ1-3 - TRBV29-1 TGCAGCGTTAGGCGGGGCTACTCTGGAAACACCATATATTTT CSVRRGYSGNTIYF
- TRBJ2-7 - TRBV11-1 TGTGCCAGCAGCTTTTACGTGGGGCTCTACGAGCAGTACTTC CASSFYVGLYEQYF
TRBD1 TRBJ2-3 - TRBV5-1 TGCGCCAGCAGCATGGGACAGGGGGTTACAGATACGCAGTATTTT CASSMGQGVTDTQYF
TRBD2 TRBJ2-7 - TRBV12-3/TRBV12-4 TGTGCCAGCAGTTTAGGGCGGGGGGAGCAGTACTTC CASSLGRGEQYF
- TRBJ2-2 - TRBV10-3 TGTGCCATCAGACCTACAGGGTTGCGAGGTAACACCGGGGAGCTGTTTTTT CAIRPTGLRGNTGELFF
- TRBJ2-1 - TRBV7-2 TGTGCCAGCAGCTTATCCAGGGACTACAATGAGCAGTTCTTC CASSLSRDYNEQFF
- TRBJ2-1 once TRBV7-2 TGTGCCAGCAGACCTGGCCGGGAGTCCAATGAGCAGTTCTTC CASRPGRESNEQFF
- TRBJ2-7 - TRBV1 TGCACCGCGGGTTGGGACAGGGGCTCCTACGAGCAGTACTTC CTAGWDRGSYEQYF
- TRBJ2-7 - TRBV12-3/TRBV12-4 TGTGCCAGCAGCCCGACAGGCTACGAGCAGTACTTC CASSPTGYEQYF
- TRBJ2-6 - TRBV19 TGTGCCAGTAGTCCTATATCAGAAGGCAGGGGATCAGGGGCCAACGTCCTGACTTTC CASSPISEGRGSGANVLTF
- TRBJ1-1 once TRBV4-2 TGTGCCAGCAGCCAAGGGGGAGAAGGGACTGAAGCTTTCTTT CASSQGGEGTEAFF
- TRBJ1-4 - TRBV19 TGTGCCAGTAGTGAACAGGGCTCAACTAATGAAAAACTGTTTTTT CASSEQGSTNEKLFF
- TRBJ1-5 - TRBV19 TGTGCCAGTAGCAATCTTCGGACTGGGTCGCAGCAGCCCCAGCATTTT CASSNLRTGSQQPQHF
- TRBJ1-1 - TRBV28 TGTGCCAGCACTCTAATTGGGGGCGCGAGCACTGAAGCTTTCTTT CASTLIGGASTEAFF
- TRBJ1-6 - TRBV5-1 TGCGCCAGCAGCCCGGGGTCGAGGATTTCACCCCTCCACTTT CASSPGSRISPLHF
TRBD2 TRBJ2-5 - TRBV5-4 TGTGCCAGCAGCTTGGAGGCTAGCGGGGGGGAGACCCAGTACTTC CASSLEASGGETQYF
- TRBJ2-7 - TRBV2 TGTGCCAGCAGTGAAGCTCGGGAACTTGGCGAGCAGTACTTC CASSEARELGEQYF
- TRBJ1-2 - TRBV6-2/TRBV6-3 TGTGCCAGCAGTCCCGACAGTTCCCAATATGGCTACACCTTC CASSPDSSQYGYTF
TRBD2 TRBJ2-1 - TRBV3-1/TRBV3-2 TGTGCCAGCAGCGAGGGACTAGCGAACTACAATGAGCAGTTCTTC CASSEGLANYNEQFF
TRBD1 TRBJ1-2 - TRBV27 TGTGCCAGCAGGCGACAGGGGGCGACTAACTATGGCTACACCTTC CASRRQGATNYGYTF
- TRBJ2-7 - TRBV12-3/TRBV12-4 TGTGCCAGCAGATTACAGGCATACGAGCAGTACTTC CASRLQAYEQYF
TRBD1 TRBJ1-1 - TRBV2 TGTGCCAGCAGTGGACAGGGGCGCACTGAAGCTTTCTTT CASSGQGRTEAFF
- TRBJ1-2 - TRBV9 TGTGCCAGCAGCGGTGAGCAGGGTAACTATGGCTACACCTTC CASSGEQGNYGYTF
- TRBJ2-1 - TRBV5-1 TGCGCCAGCAGCTTGGGCAGGGCCGCTTTGGGGAATGAGCAGTTCTTC CASSLGRAALGNEQFF
- TRBJ2-7 once TRBV15 TGTGCCACCAGCAGAGACAACCGACAGTCCTACGAGCAGTACTTC CATSRDNRQSYEQYF
- TRBJ2-3 - TRBV4-1 TGCGCCAGCAGCTCCCACCCGGGAGATACGCAGTATTTT CASSSHPGDTQYF